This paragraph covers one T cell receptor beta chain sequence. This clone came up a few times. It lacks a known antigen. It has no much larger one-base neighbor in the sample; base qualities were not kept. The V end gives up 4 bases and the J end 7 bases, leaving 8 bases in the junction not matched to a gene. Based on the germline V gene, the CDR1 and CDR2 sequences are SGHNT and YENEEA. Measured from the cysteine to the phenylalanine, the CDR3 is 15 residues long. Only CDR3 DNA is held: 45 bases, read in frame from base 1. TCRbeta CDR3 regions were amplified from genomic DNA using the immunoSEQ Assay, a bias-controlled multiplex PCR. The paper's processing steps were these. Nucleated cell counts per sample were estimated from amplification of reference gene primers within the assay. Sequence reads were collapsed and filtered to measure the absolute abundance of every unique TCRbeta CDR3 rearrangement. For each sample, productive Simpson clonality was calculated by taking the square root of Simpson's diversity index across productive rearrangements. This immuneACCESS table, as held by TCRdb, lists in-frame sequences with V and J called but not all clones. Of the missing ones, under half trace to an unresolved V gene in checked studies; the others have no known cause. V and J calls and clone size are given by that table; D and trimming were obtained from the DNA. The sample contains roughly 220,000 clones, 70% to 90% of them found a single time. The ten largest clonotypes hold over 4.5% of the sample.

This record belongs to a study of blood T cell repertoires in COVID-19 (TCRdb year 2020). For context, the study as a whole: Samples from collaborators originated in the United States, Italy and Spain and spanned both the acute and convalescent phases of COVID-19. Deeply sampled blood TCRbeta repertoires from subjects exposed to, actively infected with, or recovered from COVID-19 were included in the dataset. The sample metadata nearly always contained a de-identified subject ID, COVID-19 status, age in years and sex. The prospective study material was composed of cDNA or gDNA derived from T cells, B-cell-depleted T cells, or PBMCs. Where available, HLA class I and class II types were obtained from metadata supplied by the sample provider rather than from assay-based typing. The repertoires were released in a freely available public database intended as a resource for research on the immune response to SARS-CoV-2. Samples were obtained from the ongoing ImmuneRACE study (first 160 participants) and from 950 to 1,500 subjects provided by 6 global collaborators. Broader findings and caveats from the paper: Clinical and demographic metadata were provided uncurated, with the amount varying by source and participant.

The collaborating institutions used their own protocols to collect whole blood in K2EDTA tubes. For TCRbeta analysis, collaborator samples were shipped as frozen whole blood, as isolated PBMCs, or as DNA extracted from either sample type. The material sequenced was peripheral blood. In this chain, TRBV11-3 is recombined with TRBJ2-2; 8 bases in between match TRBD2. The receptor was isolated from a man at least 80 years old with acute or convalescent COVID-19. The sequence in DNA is TGTGCCAGCAGCTCTCTTAGCGGGACGGGCGGGGAGCTGTTTTTT. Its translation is CASSSLSGTGGELFF.